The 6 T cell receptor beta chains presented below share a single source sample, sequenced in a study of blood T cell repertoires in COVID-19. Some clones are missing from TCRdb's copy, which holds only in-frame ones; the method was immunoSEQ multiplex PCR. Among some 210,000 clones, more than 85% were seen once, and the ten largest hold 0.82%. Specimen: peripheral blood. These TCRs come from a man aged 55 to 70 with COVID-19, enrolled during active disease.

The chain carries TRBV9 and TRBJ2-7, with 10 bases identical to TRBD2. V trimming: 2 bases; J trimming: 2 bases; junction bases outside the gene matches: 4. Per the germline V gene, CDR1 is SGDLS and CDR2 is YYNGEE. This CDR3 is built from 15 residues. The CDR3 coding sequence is TGTGCCAGCAGCGTCGCTAGCGGGGGACCCTACGAGCAGTACTTC. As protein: CASSVASGGPYEQYF.

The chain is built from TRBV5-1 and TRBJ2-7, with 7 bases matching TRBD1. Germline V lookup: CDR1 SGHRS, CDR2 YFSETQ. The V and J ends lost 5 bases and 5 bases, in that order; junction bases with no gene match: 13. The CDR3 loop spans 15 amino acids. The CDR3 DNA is TGCGCCAGCAGGGCGATAAGGGACAGTCGACACGAGCAGTACTTC. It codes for CASRAIRDSRHEQYF.

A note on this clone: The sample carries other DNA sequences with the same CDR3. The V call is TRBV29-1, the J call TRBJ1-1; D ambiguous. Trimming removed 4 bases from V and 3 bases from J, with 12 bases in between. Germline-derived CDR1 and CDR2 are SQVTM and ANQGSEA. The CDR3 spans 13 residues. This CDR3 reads CSVVRGRDTEAFF. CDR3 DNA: TGCAGCGTTGTGCGCGGTCGGGACACTGAAGCTTTCTTT.

The CDR3 DNA reads TGCGCCAGCAGCCGCAGAACAGGGTACAATGAGCAGTTCTTC. This translates into CASSRRTGYNEQFF. The rearrangement joins TRBV5-1 to TRBJ2-1; TRBD1 might be the D (6 bases). The CDR3 is 14 residues long. The V end was cut by 4 bases, the J end by 4 bases, with 12 bases between. Per germline, CDR1 SGHRS and CDR2 YFSETQ.

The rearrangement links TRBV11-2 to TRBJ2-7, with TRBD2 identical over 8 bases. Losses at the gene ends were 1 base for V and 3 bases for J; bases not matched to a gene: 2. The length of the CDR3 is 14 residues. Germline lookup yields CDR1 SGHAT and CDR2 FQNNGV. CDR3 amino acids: CASSLVAGNYEQYF. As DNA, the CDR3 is TGTGCCAGCAGCTTAGTAGCGGGAAACTACGAGCAGTACTTC.

The CDR3: CARSLPTSGSNEQYF. As DNA, the CDR3 is TGTGCCAGAAGCTTACCGACTAGCGGGAGCAACGAGCAGTACTTC. The V and J genes are TRBV5-3 and TRBJ2-7; 12 bases line up with TRBD2. TRBV5-3 is reported as an ORF; its role is uncertain. The CDR3 totals 15 residues. The trim removed 2 bases at V and 5 bases at J, leaving 5 bases unmatched.